This TCR beta chain stems from a study of cytotoxic CD8 clonotypes in ibrutinib-treated CLL. CDR3 size: 17 residues. The germline V gene encodes CDR1 LGHNA and CDR2 YSLEER. Trimming took 0 bases from V and 7 from J, leaving 16 bases between them. Findings of the study overall: Public clonotypes, rarely seen, contracted or held steady on treatment. Samples from sustained-remission and progressing patients were taken at different times.

Roughly 2 micrograms of genomic DNA from cryopreserved PBMCs went into TCR beta libraries. About this clone: As yet, its antigen is unknown.

The table came from immunoSEQ multiplex PCR; TCRdb's copy has only in-frame clones and leaves some out. The sample includes more than 300,000 clones, just under 80% seen only once; the top ten take 6.5% to 8%. The sequences come from PBMCs, collected before ibrutinib treatment. The source of this sequence is a human donor with chronic lymphocytic leukemia. The V gene is TRBV4-3, the J gene TRBJ1-6; D possibly corresponds to TRBD1 (5 bases). CDR3 sequence reads: CASSQELSLGGNSPLHF. The CDR3 nucleotides are TGCGCCAGCAGCCAAGAATTGAGCCTCGGGGGGAATTCACCCCTCCACTTT.